This TCR beta chain appears in the sequencing data of a study of cytomegalovirus exposure and HLA in healthy donors. The PCR employed 60 Vbeta primers together with 13 Jbeta primers. Assay used: immunoSEQ multiplex PCR; TCRdb lists only in-frame clones, some missing. The sample contains some 200,000 clones, roughly 72% of which appear only once. The sample taken for sequencing was PBMCs. This clonotype was obtained from a woman aged 25-40 years in good health and CMV-seropositive.

CDR3 loop: CATLDPGLPFESSYNEQFF. As DNA, the CDR3 is TGTGCCACCCTGGACCCGGGACTACCTTTTGAGAGCTCCTACAATGAGCAGTTCTTC. The genes are TRBV10-3 and TRBJ2-1; 7 nucleotides agree with TRBD2. The germline CDR1 and CDR2 sequences are ENHRY and SYGVKD. The V and J ends lost 10 bases and 0 bases, in that order; junction bases with no gene match: 21. There are 19 residues in the CDR3.